Listed below are T cell receptor beta chains from one sample, sequenced in a study of graft-versus-host responses after intestinal transplantation. Assay: immunoSEQ multiplex PCR; the TCRdb copy retains only in-frame clones and omits some. The sample includes approximately 33,000 clones, around 83% of them seen just once. For these TCRs, the target antigens are not known. Sequencing used unstimulated CD8+ T cells sorted from spleen or lymph node cells, obtained before intestinal transplant. Source of these receptors: a human donor who received an intestinal transplant. CDR3s include the opening cysteine and the closing phenylalanine or tryptophan.

TRBV27	CASSFRGYTEAFF
TRBV5-1	CASSLATIYEQYF
TRBV6-1	CASSARNSGANVLTF
TRBV20-1	CSAREGAEQYF
TRBV29-1	CSVGTGVSYEQYF
TRBV5-4	CASSPGFGEGYEQYF
TRBV9	CASSGAPGQYTDTQYF
TRBV13	CASSTQGVRNTGELFF
TRBV6-1	CASSDEAWNEQFF
TRBV4-1	CASSQSGGIYEQYF
TRBV7-6	CASSALTGNTGELFF
TRBV4-1	CASSQVFGGTSSTDTQYF
TRBV27	CASSLLAGGWETQYF
TRBV28	CASSVLTGVDNEQFF
TRBV4-1	CASSQVEDPYNEQFF
TRBV27	CASSLSAFPSVFLDTEAFF
TRBV13	CASSSSLGGEDWVDTQYF
TRBV5-8	CASSPGTLYWDSYEQYF
TRBV15	CATSSNRALYEQYF
TRBV4-2	CASSQGDRGNYQPQHF
TRBV27	CASSFVGQGYGYTF
TRBV4-1	CASSQDGTGYQPQHF
TRBV5-1	CASSYGTGRESEAFF
TRBV7-2	CASSRGLYLNTGELFF
TRBV7-9	CASSLSGGHNEQFF
TRBV27	CASSLSLAGGYNEQFF
TRBV7-9	CASSPVAGGVYNEQFF
TRBV9	CASSEGGRERYEQFF
TRBV18	CASSHRTSGGNEQYF
TRBV21-1	CASSNQSQAPLSYEQYF
TRBV7-8	CASSILTGLKDIQYF
TRBV9	CASSPTSGDNEQFF
TRBV27	CASLPGQGEKLFF
TRBV18	CASSTGLAKETQYF
TRBV6-5	CASSQQGANEKLFF
TRBV19	CASMAGTADQPQHF
TRBV28	CASSLWEGQNYGYTF
TRBV19	CASSLPGGNEQFF
TRBV2	CASSPDRGQFF
TRBV28	CASSLWTGAYNEQFF
TRBV4-1	CASSQVGQGATQPQHF
TRBV28	CASSFPVSNTGELFF
TRBV28	CASGLAEDYEQYF
TRBV2	CASSYRDSPSPYEQYF
TRBV7-9	CASASRDGGYNEQFF
TRBV5-6	CASSFSPGMTGTDTQYF
TRBV9	CASSVVPGGNTGELFF
TRBV7-8	CASSLESSVYEQYF
TRBV28	CASSFLAGGYYEQYF
TRBV7-2	CASSLVIYEQYF
TRBV7-2	CASSLAGLYYEQYF
TRBV28	CASAMDRSSGEQYF
TRBV27	CASSLFGYEQFF
TRBV7-9	CASSLDPRDNEQFF
TRBV7-8	CASNPTGLTYNEQFF